This T cell receptor (beta chain) stems from a study of shared clonotypes between healthy human individuals. As for the study in general: CD8 memory received one plate per donor, CD8 naive two, CD4 memory three and CD4 naive three.

Clones were read by immunoSEQ multiplex PCR, and TCRdb kept only the in-frame ones, dropping some. The sample includes roughly 1,600,000 clones, approximately 98.5% of them seen just once. Free of recent acute infections or vaccinations, the donors were healthy HIV-negative adults. Overall study results and limits: Naive subsets, compared against memory subsets, generally had larger estimated richness values.

Per the germline V gene, CDR1 is SGDLS and CDR2 is YYNGEE. With V trimmed by 3 bases and J by 1 base, 9 bases remained unmatched. This CDR3 contains 17 residues. Concerning this clone: Its antigen is undetermined.

The sequence derives from a man younger than 40 in good health. The source material was naive CD4+ T cells sorted from blood. Regarding subset: CD45RA+ positively selected. The chain is built from TRBV9 and TRBJ1-1; 10 bases match TRBD1. CDR3 nucleotides: TGTGCCAGCAGCGCCCCTCCGGGACAGGGGTGGAACACTGAAGCTTTCTTT. Translation: CASSAPPGQGWNTEAFF.